A single T cell receptor beta chain is shown here with its context. This record belongs to a study of blood T cell repertoires in COVID-19. V was pared by 1 base and J by 0 bases, with 12 bases between. Per the germline V gene, CDR1 is SGHVS and CDR2 is FQNEAQ. The CDR3 totals 16 residues. Profiling relied on immunoSEQ multiplex PCR, and the TCRdb table lists in-frame clones only, not all of them. The sample consists of 65,000 to 75,000 clones, roughly three quarters of them appearing once. The receptor comes from a human donor in a cohort sampled during active COVID-19. What was sequenced was peripheral blood. The chain has TRBV7-8 and TRBJ1-1, with D unclear. The CDR3 DNA follows: TGTGCCAGCAGCTTAGAACTGAATCTCATGAACACTGAAGCTTTCTTT. This encodes CASSLELNLMNTEAFF.